This T cell receptor beta chain was recorded in a study of cytomegalovirus exposure and HLA in healthy donors. Notes on the study in general: A later analysis linked a missense variant in DCLRE1C to the trimming of TCR beta V and J genes.

This PCR relied on a set of 60 Vbeta primers and 13 Jbeta primers. Measured with immunoSEQ multiplex PCR; TCRdb has only the in-frame clones, and not every one. The sample has 150,000 to 200,000 clones, and its top ten clones hold roughly 2%. The CDR3 runs to 13 residues. Germline V CDR1 and CDR2: SGHTA, FQGNSA. V lost 5 bases to trimming and J lost 4 bases; unmatched junction nucleotides: 3. With regard to this clone: Its antigen is as yet unknown.

The source of this sequence is a man between 25 and 39 years old in good health and CMV-seronegative. Sequenced input: PBMCs. The chain combines TRBV7-2 with TRBJ2-5, with 8 bases fitting TRBD1. The CDR3 sequence is CASSKTGGETQYF. CDR3 coding DNA: TGTGCCAGCAGCAAAACAGGGGGAGAGACCCAGTACTTC.